The present entry profiles one T cell receptor (beta chain) with its context. This specimen comes from a study of T cell changes during pregnancy in multiple sclerosis. The CDR3 spans 15 residues. In germline, CDR1 is WSHSY, CDR2 SAAADI. With 9 bases clipped from V and 3 bases from J, the junction kept 9 bases outside the gene matches. Assay: immunoSEQ multiplex PCR; the TCRdb copy retains only in-frame clones and omits some. The profile shows approximately 99,000 clones, 90% of them singletons. This sequence joins TRBV10-2 and TRBJ2-3, with TRBD2 matching 10 bases. The sequencing used peripheral blood, collected in the second trimester of pregnancy. The TCR originated in a female donor in good health, enrolled as a control in a pregnancy study. The CDR3 sequence: CASERASGRTDTQYF. The CDR3 nucleotides read TGCGCCAGTGAGAGGGCTAGCGGGAGAACAGATACGCAGTATTTT.